The 2 T cell receptor beta chains reported below all come from one sample, sequenced in a study of blood T cell repertoires in COVID-19. The method was immunoSEQ multiplex PCR; TCRdb's version includes in-frame clones alone and lacks a portion of them. This sample carries about 210,000 clones, around 90% of them seen once, and the ten largest clones take 3% to 3.5%. Sequenced input: peripheral blood. These receptors were obtained from a man aged 55 to 70 with acute or convalescent COVID-19.

The chain couples TRBV7-8 to TRBJ1-4, with TRBD1 matching over 7 bases. CDR1 and CDR2 (germline): SGHVS, FQNEAQ. V shed 6 bases, J shed 3 bases, and the junction held 13 bases outside the gene matches. The CDR3 has 17 amino acids. The CDR3 protein is CASSPHKDREANEKLFF. CDR3 in DNA: TGTGCCAGCAGTCCTCATAAAGACAGGGAGGCTAATGAAAAACTGTTTTTT.

The chain carries TRBV19 and TRBJ2-7, with D possibly TRBD1 on 8 matching bases. This CDR3 comprises 14 residues. Looked up from germline, CDR1 is LNHDA and CDR2 is SQIVND (reference sequence). The V and J ends lost 6 bases and 6 bases respectively, with 18 bases between them. The CDR3 coding sequence is TGTGCCAGTAGGGATGGACAGGGAGGGAGCGAGCAGTACTTC. Its protein is CASRDGQGGSEQYF.